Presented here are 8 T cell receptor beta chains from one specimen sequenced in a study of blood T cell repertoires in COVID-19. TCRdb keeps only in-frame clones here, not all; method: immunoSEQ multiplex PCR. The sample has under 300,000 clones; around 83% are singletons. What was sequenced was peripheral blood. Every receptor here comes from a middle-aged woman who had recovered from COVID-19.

The CDR3 protein is CATAGLANNEQFF. The CDR3 nucleotides are TGTGCCACCGCGGGACTAGCCAACAATGAGCAGTTCTTC. The V call is TRBV2, the J call TRBJ2-1; 9 nucleotides line up with TRBD2. In germline, CDR1 is SNHLY, CDR2 FYNNEI. The CDR3 is made up of 13 amino acids. The V segment lost 10 bases and the J segment 5 bases; nucleotides outside the gene matches: 6.

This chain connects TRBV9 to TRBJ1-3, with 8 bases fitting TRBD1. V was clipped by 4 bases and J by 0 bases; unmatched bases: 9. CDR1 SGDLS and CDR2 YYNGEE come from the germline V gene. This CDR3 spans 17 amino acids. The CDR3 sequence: CASSPLGGQGSGNTIYF. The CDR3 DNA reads TGTGCCAGCAGCCCCCTGGGAGGACAGGGCTCTGGAAACACCATATATTTT.

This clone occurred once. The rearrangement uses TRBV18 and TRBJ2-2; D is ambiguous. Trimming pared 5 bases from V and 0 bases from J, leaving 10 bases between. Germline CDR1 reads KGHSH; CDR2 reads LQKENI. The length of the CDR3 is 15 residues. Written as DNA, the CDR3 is TGTGCCAGCTCAACAACAACCGCGAACACCGGGGAGCTGTTTTTT. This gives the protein CASSTTTANTGELFF.

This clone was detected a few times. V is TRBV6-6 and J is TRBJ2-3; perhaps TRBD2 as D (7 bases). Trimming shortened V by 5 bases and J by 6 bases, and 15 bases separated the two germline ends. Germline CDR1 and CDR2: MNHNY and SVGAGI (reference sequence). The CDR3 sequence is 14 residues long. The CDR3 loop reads CASSRWGGRDTQYF. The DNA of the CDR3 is TGTGCCAGCAGTAGGTGGGGGGGCCGGGATACGCAGTATTTT.

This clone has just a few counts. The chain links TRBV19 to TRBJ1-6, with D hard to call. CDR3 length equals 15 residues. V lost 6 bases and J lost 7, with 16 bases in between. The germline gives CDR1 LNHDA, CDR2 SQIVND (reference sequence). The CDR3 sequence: CASREQRVSNSPLHF. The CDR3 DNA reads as TGTGCCAGTAGGGAGCAGAGGGTTTCGAATTCACCCCTCCACTTT.

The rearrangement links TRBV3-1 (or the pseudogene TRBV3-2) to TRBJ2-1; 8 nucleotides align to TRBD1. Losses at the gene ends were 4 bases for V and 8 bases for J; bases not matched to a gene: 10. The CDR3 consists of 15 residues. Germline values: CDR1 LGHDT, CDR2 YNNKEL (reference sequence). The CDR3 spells CASSPRQGYIDEQFF. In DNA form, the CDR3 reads TGTGCCAGCAGCCCCAGACAGGGGTATATCGATGAGCAGTTCTTC.

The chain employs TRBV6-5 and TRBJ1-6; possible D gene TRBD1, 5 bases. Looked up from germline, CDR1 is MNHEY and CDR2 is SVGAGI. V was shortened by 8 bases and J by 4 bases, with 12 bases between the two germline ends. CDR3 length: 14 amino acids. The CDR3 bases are TGTGCCAGCGGTAAGGGGCAGTATAATTCACCCCTCCACTTT. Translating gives CASGKGQYNSPLHF.

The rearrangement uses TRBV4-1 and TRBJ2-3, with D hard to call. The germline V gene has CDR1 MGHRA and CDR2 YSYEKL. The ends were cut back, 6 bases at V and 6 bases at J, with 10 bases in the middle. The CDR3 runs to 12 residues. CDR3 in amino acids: CASSYGADTQYF. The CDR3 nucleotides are TGCGCCAGCAGTTACGGTGCGGATACGCAGTATTTT.